A single T cell receptor (beta chain) is shown here with its context. The antigen is undetermined. This sample was taken from a study of OX40 agonist ivuxolimab in advanced cancers. General observations from the study: The antigens recognized by the expanded peripheral T cells, that is their antigen specificity, were not determined.

Cycle 7 day 1, cycle 4 day 1, and baseline were the timepoints at which blood was sampled. The protocol was immunoSEQ multiplex PCR, while the TCRdb copy is restricted to in-frame clones and leaves out a portion. The sample records around 20,000 clones, just over 70% being singletons. The CDR3 is 12 residues long. Per the germline V gene, CDR1 is SGHAT and CDR2 is FQNNGV. Trimming cost V 7 bases and J 7 bases, with 13 bases left between them. The source is an adult with an advanced solid tumor such as melanoma, head and neck, liver or kidney cancer. The chain links TRBV11-2 to TRBJ1-2; D perhaps matches TRBD1 (6 bases). Sequenced here: CD4+ or CD8+ T cells sorted from blood, sampled in a trial of the OX40 agonist ivuxolimab. The CDR3 sequence is CASTQQGTGYTF. The CDR3 nucleotides are TGTGCCAGCACCCAACAGGGTACTGGCTACACCTTC.